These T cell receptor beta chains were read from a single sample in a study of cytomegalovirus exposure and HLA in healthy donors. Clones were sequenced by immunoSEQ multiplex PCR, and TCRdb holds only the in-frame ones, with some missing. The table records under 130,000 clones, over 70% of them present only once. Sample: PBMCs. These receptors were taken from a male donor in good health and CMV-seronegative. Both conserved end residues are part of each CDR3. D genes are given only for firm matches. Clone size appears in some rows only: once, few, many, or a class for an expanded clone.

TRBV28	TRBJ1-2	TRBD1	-	CASNTDRAYGYTF	TGTGCCAGCAATACGGACAGGGCCTATGGCTACACCTTC
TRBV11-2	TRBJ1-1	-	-	CASSLDPVGTEAFF	TGTGCCAGCAGCTTAGATCCGGTCGGCACTGAAGCTTTCTTT
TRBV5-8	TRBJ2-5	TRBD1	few	CASGDRGRGQETQYF	TGTGCCAGCGGAGACAGGGGGCGGGGGCAAGAGACCCAGTACTTC
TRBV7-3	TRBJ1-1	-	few	CASSLASSGGVTEAFF	TGTGCCAGCAGCTTAGCGTCTTCCGGGGGTGTCACTGAAGCTTTCTTT
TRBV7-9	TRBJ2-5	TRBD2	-	CASSLAPASGSSGTQYF	TGTGCCAGCAGCTTAGCCCCCGCTAGCGGGAGCTCAGGGACCCAGTACTTC
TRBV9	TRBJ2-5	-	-	CASSVGSIGETQYF	TGTGCCAGCAGCGTCGGTAGCATCGGAGAGACCCAGTACTTC
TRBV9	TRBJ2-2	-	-	CASSVEPTGELFF	TGTGCCAGCAGCGTAGAGCCGACCGGGGAGCTGTTTTTT
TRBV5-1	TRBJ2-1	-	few	CASSSGVGGRGEQFF	TGCGCCAGCAGCTCTGGGGTCGGCGGGCGTGGTGAGCAGTTCTTC
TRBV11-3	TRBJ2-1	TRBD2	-	CASSGGSWDNEQFF	TGTGCCAGCTCGGGCGGGAGCTGGGACAATGAGCAGTTCTTC
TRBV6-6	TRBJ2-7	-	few	CASSQGPLGEQYF	TGTGCCAGCAGTCAGGGCCCGTTAGGGGAGCAGTACTTC
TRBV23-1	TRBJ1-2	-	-	CASSTPPPGVQPF	TGCGCCAGCAGCACACCCCCCCCCGGGGTGCAGCCCTTC
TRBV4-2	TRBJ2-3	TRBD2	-	CASSQGLAVSTDTQYF	TGTGCCAGCAGCCAGGGACTAGCGGTCAGCACAGATACGCAGTATTTT
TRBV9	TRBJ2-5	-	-	CASSVGGEETQYF	TGTGCCAGCAGCGTAGGCGGAGAAGAGACCCAGTACTTC
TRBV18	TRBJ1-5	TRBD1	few	CASSPIGGQGGQPQHF	TGTGCCAGCTCACCAATTGGGGGACAGGGCGGTCAGCCCCAGCATTTT
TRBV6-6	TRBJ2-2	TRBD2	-	CASSRAGETGELFF	TGTGCCAGCAGCCGAGCGGGAGAGACCGGGGAGCTGTTTTTT
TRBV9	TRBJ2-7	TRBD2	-	CASSGATSGSYEQYF	TGTGCCAGCAGCGGGGCGACTAGCGGTTCCTACGAGCAGTACTTC
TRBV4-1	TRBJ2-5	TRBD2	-	CASSSLAGTGQTQYF	TGCGCCAGCAGTTCGCTAGCGGGAACTGGACAGACCCAGTACTTC
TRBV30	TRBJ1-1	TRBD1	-	CAWSYRTGLIEAFF	TGTGCCTGGAGCTATAGGACAGGGCTGATCGAAGCTTTCTTT
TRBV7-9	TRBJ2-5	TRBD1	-	CASSRGGQGAETQYF	TGTGCCAGCAGCCGAGGAGGACAGGGGGCCGAGACCCAGTACTTC
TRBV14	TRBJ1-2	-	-	CASSQEPSGWALLNYGYTF	TGTGCCAGCAGCCAAGAACCCTCAGGATGGGCGCTACTTAACTATGGCTACACCTTC
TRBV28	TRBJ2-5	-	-	CASTTDGGWEGETQYF	TGTGCCAGCACCACAGATGGGGGGTGGGAAGGAGAGACCCAGTACTTC
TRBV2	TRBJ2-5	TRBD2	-	CAASRSGRGETQYF	TGTGCCGCCAGCAGGAGCGGGAGGGGGGAGACCCAGTACTTC
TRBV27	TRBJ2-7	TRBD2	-	CASQLAGAYEQYF	TGTGCCAGTCAACTAGCGGGAGCCTACGAGCAGTACTTC
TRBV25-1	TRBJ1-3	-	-	CASSEVGKRGYGNTIYF	TGTGCCAGCAGTGAAGTCGGCAAACGGGGGTATGGAAACACCATATATTTT
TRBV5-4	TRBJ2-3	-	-	CASSLSVTDTQYF	TGTGCCAGCAGCTTGTCAGTTACAGATACGCAGTATTTT
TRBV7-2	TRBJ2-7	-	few	CASSFNPTYEQYF	TGTGCCAGCAGCTTTAACCCTACTTACGAGCAGTACTTC
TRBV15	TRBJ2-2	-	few	CATSIPGALTGELFF	TGTGCCACCAGCATACCGGGAGCTCTCACCGGGGAGCTGTTTTTT
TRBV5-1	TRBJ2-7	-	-	CASNLGGTYEQYF	TGCGCCAGCAACTTGGGCGGAACCTACGAGCAGTACTTC
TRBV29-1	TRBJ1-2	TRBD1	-	CSVEDRGGGSNYGYTF	TGCAGCGTTGAGGACAGGGGTGGAGGATCCAACTATGGCTACACCTTC
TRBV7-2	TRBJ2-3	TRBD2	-	CASSLSGRSTDTQYF	TGTGCCAGCAGCCTTAGCGGGAGGTCGACAGATACGCAGTATTTT
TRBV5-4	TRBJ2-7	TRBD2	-	CASSLAGTNYEQYF	TGTGCCAGCAGCTTGGCCGGGACTAACTACGAGCAGTACTTC
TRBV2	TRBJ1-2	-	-	CAIRLLSTF	TGTGCCATCCGACTCCTTTCCACCTTC
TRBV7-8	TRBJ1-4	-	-	CASSSRTNLVKLFF	TGTGCCAGCAGCTCCCGGACTAACCTGGTAAAACTGTTTTTT
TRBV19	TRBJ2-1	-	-	CASRQGRSYNEQFF	TGTGCCAGTAGACAGGGCCGGTCCTACAATGAGCAGTTCTTC
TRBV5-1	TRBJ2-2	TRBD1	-	CASRQQGLQKPGELFF	TGCGCCAGCAGACAACAGGGGCTACAGAAGCCCGGGGAGCTGTTTTTT
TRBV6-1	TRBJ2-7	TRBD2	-	CASSRLAGLSYEQYF	TGTGCCAGCAGTCGACTAGCGGGGCTCTCCTACGAGCAGTACTTC
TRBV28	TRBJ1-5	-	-	CASSLSNREQPQHF	TGTGCCAGCAGTTTGAGTAATAGAGAGCAGCCCCAGCATTTT
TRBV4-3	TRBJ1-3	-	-	CASSQDGTRGHSGNTIYF	TGCGCCAGCAGCCAGGACGGGACAAGGGGACACTCTGGAAACACCATATATTTT
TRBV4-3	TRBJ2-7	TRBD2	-	CASSQEPSGSYEQYF	TGCGCCAGCAGCCAAGAGCCTAGCGGGTCCTACGAGCAGTACTTC
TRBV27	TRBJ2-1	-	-	CASSLWGEEQFF	TGTGCCAGCAGTTTATGGGGCGAGGAGCAGTTCTTC
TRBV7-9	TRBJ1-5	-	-	CASSLAGAGDQPQHF	TGTGCCAGCAGCTTAGCGGGGGCAGGAGATCAGCCCCAGCATTTT
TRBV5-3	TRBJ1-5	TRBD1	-	CARSLAGGRGNQPQHF	TGTGCCAGAAGCTTGGCAGGGGGCAGGGGCAATCAGCCCCAGCATTTT
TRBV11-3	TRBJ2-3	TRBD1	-	CASSSTGTATDTQYF	TGTGCCAGCAGCTCGACCGGGACAGCCACAGATACGCAGTATTTT
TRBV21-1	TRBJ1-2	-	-	CASILRVLDYGYTF	TGTGCCAGCATCCTCAGGGTATTGGACTATGGCTACACCTTC
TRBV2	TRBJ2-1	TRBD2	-	CASSGLAVNNEQFF	TGTGCCAGCAGTGGACTAGCGGTAAACAATGAGCAGTTCTTC
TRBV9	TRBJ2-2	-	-	CASSVYTNTGELFF	TGTGCCAGCAGCGTATACACGAACACCGGGGAGCTGTTTTTT
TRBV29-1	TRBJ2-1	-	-	CSVAPAEFSDEQFF	TGCAGCGTTGCCCCCGCGGAGTTTAGCGATGAGCAGTTCTTC
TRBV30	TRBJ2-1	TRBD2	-	CAWRTWREAYEQFF	TGTGCCTGGAGGACATGGCGGGAGGCCTATGAGCAGTTCTTC
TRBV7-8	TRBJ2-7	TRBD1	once	CASSPTWTGTEQYF	TGTGCCAGCAGCCCAACCTGGACAGGGACCGAGCAGTACTTC
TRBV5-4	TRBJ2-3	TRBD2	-	CASSSGTSGRPTTDTQYF	TGTGCCAGCAGCTCCGGGACTAGCGGGAGGCCCACCACAGATACGCAGTATTTT
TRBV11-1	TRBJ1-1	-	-	CASSQRTGAMNTEAFF	TGTGCCAGCAGCCAGCGAACAGGAGCTATGAACACTGAAGCTTTCTTT
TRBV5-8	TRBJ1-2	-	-	CASSFRGAMNYGYTF	TGTGCCAGCAGCTTTCGTGGGGCTATGAACTATGGCTACACCTTC
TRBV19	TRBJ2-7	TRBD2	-	CASSSSPLAGGNEQYF	TGTGCCAGTAGTTCCTCCCCTCTAGCGGGAGGGAACGAGCAGTACTTC
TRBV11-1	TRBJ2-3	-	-	CASSLMTGTDTQYF	TGTGCCAGCAGCTTAATGACAGGCACAGATACGCAGTATTTT
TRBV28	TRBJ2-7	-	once	CASSVPTYYEQYF	TGTGCCAGCAGTGTCCCCACTTACTACGAGCAGTACTTC
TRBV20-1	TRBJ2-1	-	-	CSLHEQFF	TGCAGCCTCCATGAGCAGTTCTTC
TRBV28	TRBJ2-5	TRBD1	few	CASSLGTGPQETQYF	TGTGCCAGCAGTTTGGGGACAGGCCCCCAAGAGACCCAGTACTTC
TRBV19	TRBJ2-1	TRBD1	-	CASTATGASYNEQFF	TGTGCCAGTACCGCGACAGGGGCTTCCTACAATGAGCAGTTCTTC
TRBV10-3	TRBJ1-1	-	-	CAITGGLNTEAFF	TGTGCCATCACGGGGGGGTTGAACACTGAAGCTTTCTTT